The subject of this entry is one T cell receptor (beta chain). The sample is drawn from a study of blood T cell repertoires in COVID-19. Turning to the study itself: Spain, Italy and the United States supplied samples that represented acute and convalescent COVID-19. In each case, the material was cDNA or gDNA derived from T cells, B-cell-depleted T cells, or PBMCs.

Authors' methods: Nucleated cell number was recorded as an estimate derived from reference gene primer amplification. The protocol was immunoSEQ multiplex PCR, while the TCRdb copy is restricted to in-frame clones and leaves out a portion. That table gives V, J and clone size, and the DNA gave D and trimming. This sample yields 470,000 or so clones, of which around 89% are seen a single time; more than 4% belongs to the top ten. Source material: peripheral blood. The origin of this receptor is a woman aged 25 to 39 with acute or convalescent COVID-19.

CDR3 in amino acids: CASSPGISYNEQFF. DNA of the CDR3: TGCGCCAGCAGCCCAGGGATTTCCTACAATGAGCAGTTCTTC. The V call is TRBV5-1, the J call TRBJ2-1; maybe TRBD1 (5 bases). Trimming stripped 4 bases from V and 1 base from J, with 9 bases between. CDR3 length: 14 residues. The germline gives CDR1 SGHRS, CDR2 YFSETQ.